Shown below are 19 T cell receptor beta chains from a single sample sequenced in a study of cytomegalovirus exposure and HLA in healthy donors. In the PCR, 60 Vbeta and 13 Jbeta primers were used. Using immunoSEQ multiplex PCR, the repertoire was profiled, and TCRdb retains in-frame clones only, with some absent. The data contain around 300,000 clones, roughly 70% of them singletons. Sequencing was carried out using PBMCs. These receptor sequences come from a female donor in good health and CMV-seronegative.

This rearrangement joins TRBV7-8 to TRBJ1-2; TRBD1 might be the D (6 bases). Germline V lookup: CDR1 SGHVS, CDR2 FQNEAQ. Deletions cut 4 bases from V and 8 bases from J, with 14 bases between. The CDR3 contains 13 residues. CDR3 region: CASSSDRSFGYTF. CDR3 nucleotides: TGTGCCAGCAGCTCCGACAGGTCGTTCGGCTACACCTTC.

The rearrangement joins TRBV19 to TRBJ1-2; D perhaps matches TRBD1 (6 bases). The CDR3 sequence is 12 residues long. Deletions cut 4 bases from V and 3 bases from J, with 6 bases between. Per the germline V gene, CDR1 is LNHDA and CDR2 is SQIVND (reference sequence). Here the CDR3 DNA reads TGTGCCAGTAGTACAGGGGACTATGGCTACACCTTC. It codes for CASSTGDYGYTF.

CDR3 nucleotide sequence: TGTGCCAGCAGTGGTGCTAGCGGGGTGAACTACGAGCAGTACTTC. Translated, it gives CASSGASGVNYEQYF. The chain is built from TRBV25-1 and TRBJ2-5; 9 bases map to TRBD2. Gene TRBJ2-7 matches the end of the DNA better, so the J call may be wrong. The CDR3 sequence is 15 residues long. CDR1 and CDR2 from the germline V gene are MGHDK and SYGVNS.

The J gene is TRBJ1-2, the V gene TRBV6-7, with 7 positions matching TRBD1. TRBV6-7 is reported as an ORF; its role is uncertain. The CDR3 is made up of 12 amino acids. Trimming at V came to 8 bases and at J to 4 bases, leaving 4 bases not matched to a gene. For the CDR3, the DNA is TGTGCCAGCCGTGGGACAGCCTATGGCTACACCTTC. Its protein is CASRGTAYGYTF.

This chain links TRBV6-1 with TRBJ2-7; unclear D gene. Deletions cut 3 bases from V and 5 bases from J, with 5 bases between. The germline CDR1 and CDR2 sequences are MNHNS and SASEGT. The CDR3 sequence is 11 residues long. Written as DNA, the CDR3 is TGTGCCAGCAGTGATATAGACGAGCAGTACTTC. Amino acid sequence: CASSDIDEQYF.

Only a few counts were recorded for this clone. The chain recombines TRBV7-3 with TRBJ2-5; D gene uncertain. CDR3 size: 13 residues. V was clipped by 1 base and J by 4 bases, with 7 bases between them. The germline gives CDR1 SGHTA, CDR2 FQGTGA. The CDR3 bases are TGTGCCAGCAGCTTAAATCTTCGAGAGACCCAGTACTTC. Its translation is CASSLNLRETQYF.

The chain combines TRBV28 with TRBJ1-2, with D perhaps matching TRBD1 (6 bases). Between the trimmed V and J ends, which lost 3 bases and 4 bases, there was a span of 9 bases. In germline, CDR1 is MDHEN, CDR2 SYDVKM. The CDR3 has 13 amino acids. CDR3 in DNA: TGTGCCAGCAGTTTTGGGGGCCCCTATGGCTACACCTTC. Its translation: CASSFGGPYGYTF.

This rearrangement joins TRBV5-1 to TRBJ1-5, with 10 bases matching TRBD1. The CDR3 loop spans 15 amino acids. V was pared by 2 bases and J by 6 bases, with 5 bases of the junction left unmatched. Germline V CDR1 and CDR2: SGHRS, YFSETQ. CDR3 DNA: TGCGCCAGCAGCTTAGGGACAGGGGTTGGTCAGCCCCAGCATTTT. The encoded protein is CASSLGTGVGQPQHF.

This clone has more than one count but fewer than ten. J is TRBJ2-7 and V is TRBV19; D is unclear. The CDR3 has 15 residues. Germline-derived CDR1 and CDR2 are LNHDA and SQIVND (reference sequence). V was shortened by 6 bases and J by 0 bases, with 15 bases between the two germline ends. CDR3 DNA: TGTGCCAGTAGCCGACCGGCAGCGACCTCCTACGAGCAGTACTTC. Translation: CASSRPAATSYEQYF.

CDR3 sequence reads: CASSRPPQGTTGELFF. The CDR3 bases are TGCGCCAGCAGCCGCCCCCCTCAGGGGACGACCGGGGAGCTGTTTTTT. The chain employs TRBV4-1 and TRBJ2-2; D possibly corresponds to TRBD1 (6 bases). V lost 4 bases and J lost 5, with 17 bases in between. Looked up from germline, CDR1 is MGHRA and CDR2 is YSYEKL. CDR3 size: 16 residues.

The J gene is TRBJ2-7, the V gene TRBV29-1; tentatively, D is TRBD2 (5 bases). Germline values: CDR1 SQVTM, CDR2 ANQGSEA. V was shortened by 0 bases and J by 7 bases, with 13 bases between the two germline ends. The CDR3 contains 13 residues. CDR3 protein: CSVEEEAGGEQYF. In DNA, the CDR3 is TGCAGCGTTGAAGAGGAGGCGGGTGGGGAGCAGTACTTC.

V usage is TRBV7-2 and J usage is TRBJ2-7, with TRBD2 identical over 13 bases. CDR1 and CDR2 from the germline V gene are SGHTA and FQGNSA. This CDR3 has 16 amino acids. Trimming cost V 4 bases and J 0 bases; bases outside gene matches: 3. The CDR3 sequence is CASSYWTSGSSYEQYF. CDR3 nucleotides: TGTGCCAGCAGCTATTGGACTAGCGGGAGCTCCTACGAGCAGTACTTC.

The sample holds a few counts of this clone. V is TRBV19 and J is TRBJ1-5; TRBD1 aligns across 8 bases. This CDR3 contains 17 residues. V dropped 7 bases and J dropped 5; count of bases not matched to a gene: 16. Looked up from germline, CDR1 is LNHDA and CDR2 is SQIVND (reference sequence). The CDR3 loop reads CASNRGQGPNIYQPQHF. CDR3 sequence (DNA): TGTGCCAGTAACCGTGGACAGGGCCCTAACATTTATCAGCCCCAGCATTTT.

The chain uses TRBV7-9 and TRBJ2-5; possibly TRBD2 for D (5 bases). The DNA end favors TRBJ2-7, so the J call may be wrong. This CDR3 region has 14 residues. Germline V gene lookup returns CDR1 SEHNR and CDR2 FQNEAQ (reference sequence). The CDR3 here is CASSPPWTSYEQYF. In DNA, the CDR3 is TGTGCCAGCAGCCCACCGTGGACTTCCTACGAGCAGTACTTC.

The V call is TRBV11-2, the J call TRBJ2-1; no clear D. Germline CDR1 reads SGHAT; CDR2 reads FQNNGV. V dropped 2 bases and J dropped 10 bases, with 6 bases sitting between them. The CDR3 has 11 residues. The CDR3 DNA follows: TGTGCCAGCAGCTTAATAGAGGAGCAGTTCTTC. Its protein is CASSLIEEQFF.

The chain employs TRBV6-1 and TRBJ1-6, with 7 positions matching TRBD1. This CDR3 region has 15 residues. Germline CDR1 and CDR2: MNHNS and SASEGT. Trimming cost V 7 bases and J 7 bases; bases outside gene matches: 10. The CDR3 DNA sequence: TGTGCCAGCACTGAGCGACAGGGCTTAAATTCACCCCTCCACTTT. It is translated as CASTERQGLNSPLHF.

The chain couples TRBV2 to TRBJ2-1; tentatively, D is TRBD2 (6 bases). Trimming took off 11 bases at V and 0 bases at J, with 17 bases between the two ends. The CDR3 totals 15 residues. In germline, CDR1 is SNHLY, CDR2 FYNNEI. The CDR3 region has the DNA TGTGCCGGAACCCGCCGGGGGTTCTCCTACAATGAGCAGTTCTTC. This codes for CAGTRRGFSYNEQFF.

The CDR3 loop reads CASSWDSPNTGELFF. CDR3 bases: TGTGCCAGCAGTTGGGACTCCCCGAACACCGGGGAGCTGTTTTTT. This sequence joins TRBV2 and TRBJ2-2; possible D gene TRBD2, 6 bases. The germline V gene encodes CDR1 SNHLY and CDR2 FYNNEI. There are 15 residues in the CDR3. Trimming stripped 5 bases from V and 0 bases from J, with 10 bases between.

There are a few counts of this clone. The chain has TRBV30 and TRBJ2-1; D unresolved. The CDR3 sequence is 12 residues long. In germline, CDR1 is GTSNPN, CDR2 SVGIG (reference sequence). V was clipped by 0 bases and J by 8 bases, with 8 bases between them. The CDR3 loop is CAWSVRVDEQFF. CDR3 DNA: TGTGCCTGGAGTGTACGAGTCGATGAGCAGTTCTTC.